This T cell receptor beta chain was identified during a study of cytomegalovirus exposure and HLA in healthy donors. Findings and caveats of the study: In a later analysis, CMV-associated beta chains were mostly HLA-associated, it appeared. The dataset shows that most TCR sequences were rare, while some public TCRs occurred in many donors.

Of note for this clone: Its antigen is not identified.

The PCR was carried out with 60 Vbeta primers and 13 Jbeta primers. The authors' processing: As a later analysis found, there were tens of millions of unique TCR beta chains, of which 8.5 million to 14 million were shared. The assay was immunoSEQ multiplex PCR, and TCRdb's table has in-frame clones only and misses some. V and J calls and clone size come straight from that table; D and trimming were deduced from the DNA. Of tens of thousands of clones listed, about 63% are singletons. Specimen: PBMCs. The origin of this receptor is a woman aged 25-40 years in good health and CMV-seronegative.

The CDR3 DNA reads TGCGCCAGCAGCTTGGCCGCCGAAATAGGGGCCATATATTTT. Translating it yields CASSLAAEIGAIYF. This rearrangement joins TRBV5-1 to TRBJ1-3, with a possible D match to TRBD1 (5 bases). Germline CDR1 reads SGHRS; CDR2 reads YFSETQ. The CDR3 consists of 14 residues. V was shortened by 0 bases and J by 11 bases, with 15 bases between the two germline ends.